This T cell receptor (beta chain) was identified in a study of T cells in Graves' hyperthyroidism and ophthalmopathy. Study overall: Pretreatment peripheral blood was obtained at initial diagnosis. Overall study findings and caveats: Blood also contained most expanded thyroid clonotypes above 0.001.

Researchers took RNA transcripts and amplified the TCR beta CDR3 regions from them. TCR CDR3 underwent first-round RT-PCR with the HTBI primer set. TCRdb passed the multiplex PCR reads through MiXCR, listing each CDR3 protein once. The sample lists hundreds of thousands of distinct CDR3 sequences; over 35% were seen once. The study enrolled patients aged 18 to 65 with newly diagnosed hyperthyroidism of under 2 months' duration. Trimming removed 3 bases from V and 6 bases from J, with 18 bases in between. The germline gives CDR1 SGHAT, CDR2 FQNNGV. The CDR3 loop spans 15 amino acids. Worth noting for this clonotype: Antigen specificity is unknown.

This TCR came from a man aged 18-30 years with Graves' hyperthyroidism. V usage is TRBV11-2 and J usage is TRBJ2-7, with TRBD1 as a possible D gene (6 bases). Material: blood. CDR3 nucleotides: TGTGCCAGCAGCTTCCAGGGGTTAAGAAGTAGCGAGCAGTACTTC. Translated, it gives CASSFQGLRSSEQYF.